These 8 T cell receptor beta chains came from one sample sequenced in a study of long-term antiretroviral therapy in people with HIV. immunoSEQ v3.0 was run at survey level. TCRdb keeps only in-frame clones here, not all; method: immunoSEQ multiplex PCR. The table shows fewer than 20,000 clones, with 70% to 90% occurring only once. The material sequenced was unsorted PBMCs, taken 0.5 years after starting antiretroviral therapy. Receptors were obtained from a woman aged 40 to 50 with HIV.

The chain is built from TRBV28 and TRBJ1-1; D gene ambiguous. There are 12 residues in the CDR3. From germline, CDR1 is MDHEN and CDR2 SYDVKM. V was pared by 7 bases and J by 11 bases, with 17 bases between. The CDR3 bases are TGTGCCAGCACCGTGGGTCTGGCAGCGGCTTTCTTT. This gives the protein CASTVGLAAAFF.

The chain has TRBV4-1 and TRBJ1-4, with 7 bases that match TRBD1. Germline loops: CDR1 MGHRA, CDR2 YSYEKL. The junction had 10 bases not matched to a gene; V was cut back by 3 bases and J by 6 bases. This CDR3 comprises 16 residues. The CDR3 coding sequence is TGCGCCAGCAGCCACACCCCCGGGACAGATCATGAAAAACTGTTTTTT. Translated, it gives CASSHTPGTDHEKLFF.

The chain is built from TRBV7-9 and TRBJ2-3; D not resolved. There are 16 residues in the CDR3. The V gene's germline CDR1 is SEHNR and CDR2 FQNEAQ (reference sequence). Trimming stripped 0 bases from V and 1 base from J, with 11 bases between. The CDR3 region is CASSLALSGRTDTQYF. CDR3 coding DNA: TGTGCCAGCAGCTTAGCGCTTTCGGGTCGCACAGATACGCAGTATTTT.

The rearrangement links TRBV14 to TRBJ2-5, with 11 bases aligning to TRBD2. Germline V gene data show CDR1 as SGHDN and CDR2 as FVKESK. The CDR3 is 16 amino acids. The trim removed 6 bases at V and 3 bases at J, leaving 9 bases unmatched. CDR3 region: CASSWSGTSGEETQYF. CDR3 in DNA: TGTGCCAGCAGTTGGTCCGGGACTAGCGGTGAAGAGACCCAGTACTTC.

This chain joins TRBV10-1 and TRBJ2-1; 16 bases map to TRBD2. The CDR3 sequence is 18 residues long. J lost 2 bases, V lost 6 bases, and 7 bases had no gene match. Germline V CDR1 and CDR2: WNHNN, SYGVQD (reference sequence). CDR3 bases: TGCGCCAGCAGCTCCGGGACTAGCGGGAGGGATACCTACAATGAGCAGTTCTTC. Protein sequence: CASSSGTSGRDTYNEQFF.

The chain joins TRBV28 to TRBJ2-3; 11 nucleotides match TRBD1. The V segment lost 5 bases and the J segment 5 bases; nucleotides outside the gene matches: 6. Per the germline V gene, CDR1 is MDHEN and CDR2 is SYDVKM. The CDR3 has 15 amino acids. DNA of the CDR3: TGTGCCAGCAGTAAGAGGACAGGGGGCTTAGATACGCAGTATTTT. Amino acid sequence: CASSKRTGGLDTQYF.

CDR3 residues: CASSPRPRGVDYGYTF. The CDR3 DNA reads as TGTGCCAGCTCACCACGGCCAAGGGGAGTGGACTATGGCTACACCTTC. This chain uses TRBV18 with TRBJ1-2; TRBD1 might be the D (5 bases). V lost 1 base and J lost 3, with 15 bases in between. Germline-derived CDR1 and CDR2 are KGHSH and LQKENI. This CDR3 region has 16 residues.

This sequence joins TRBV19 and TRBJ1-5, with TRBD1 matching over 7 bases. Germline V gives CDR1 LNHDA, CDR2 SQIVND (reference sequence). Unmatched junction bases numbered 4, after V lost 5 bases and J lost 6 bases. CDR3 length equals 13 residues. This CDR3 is CASSGNRGQPQHF. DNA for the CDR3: TGTGCCAGTAGTGGGAACAGGGGTCAGCCCCAGCATTTT.